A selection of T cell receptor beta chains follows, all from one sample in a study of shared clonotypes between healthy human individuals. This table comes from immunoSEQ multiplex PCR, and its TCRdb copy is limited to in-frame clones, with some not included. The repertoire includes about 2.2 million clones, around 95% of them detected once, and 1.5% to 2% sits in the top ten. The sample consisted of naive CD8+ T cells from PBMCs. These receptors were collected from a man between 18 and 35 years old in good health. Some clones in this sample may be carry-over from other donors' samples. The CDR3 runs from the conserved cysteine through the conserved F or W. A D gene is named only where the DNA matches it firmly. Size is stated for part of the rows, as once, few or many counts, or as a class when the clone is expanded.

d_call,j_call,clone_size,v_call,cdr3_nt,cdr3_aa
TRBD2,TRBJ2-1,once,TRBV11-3,TGTGCCAGCAGCGGTAGCGGGAGGGACTACAATGAGCAGTTCTTC,CASSGSGRDYNEQFF
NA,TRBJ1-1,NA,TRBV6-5,TGTGCCAGCAGTTACTCGGCCGCGACGAGGACTGAAGCTTTCTTT,CASSYSAATRTEAFF
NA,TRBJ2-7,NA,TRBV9,TGTGCCAGCAGCGTAGGGGACACGGCCTACGAGCAGTACTTC,CASSVGDTAYEQYF
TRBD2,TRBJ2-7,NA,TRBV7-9,TGTGCCAGCAGCTCAGGGACTAGTCACGAGCAGTACTTC,CASSSGTSHEQYF
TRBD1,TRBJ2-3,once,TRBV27,TGTGCCAGCAGTCACACGGGACAGGGGACAGATACGCAGTATTTT,CASSHTGQGTDTQYF
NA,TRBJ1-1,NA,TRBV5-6,TGTGCCAGCAGCTTGCCAGGGGCGAACACTGAAGCTTTCTTT,CASSLPGANTEAFF
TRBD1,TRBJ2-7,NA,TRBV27,TGTGCCAGCAGTTTCCGGGACAGGGGGCGTGAGCAGTACTTC,CASSFRDRGREQYF
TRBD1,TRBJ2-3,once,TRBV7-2,TGTGCCAGCAGCTTAGACAGGGGGCCTCACTACACAGATACGCAGTATTTT,CASSLDRGPHYTDTQYF
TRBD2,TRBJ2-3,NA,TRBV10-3,TGTGCCATCATCGGGGAGGGCGGGAATACGCAGTATTTT,CAIIGEGGNTQYF
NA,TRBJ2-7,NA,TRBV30,TGTGCCTGGAGAGAAGCACAGGGCCCGTTTACGGGATACGAGCAGTACTTC,CAWREAQGPFTGYEQYF
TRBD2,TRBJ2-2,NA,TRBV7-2,TGTGCCAGCAGCTCCCGACTAGCGGTAATCACCGGGGAGCTGTTTTTT,CASSSRLAVITGELFF
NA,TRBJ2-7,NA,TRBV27,TGTGCCAGCAGTTTTACCCATCGTCAGAGCGTCCCATGGGAGCAGTACTTC,CASSFTHRQSVPWEQYF
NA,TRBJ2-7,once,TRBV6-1,TGTGCCAGCAGCCCTCGGGACTCTAGGTCCTACGAGCAGTACTTC,CASSPRDSRSYEQYF
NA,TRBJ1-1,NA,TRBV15,TGTGCCACCAGCAGAATGGGCTCTGAAGCTTTCTTT,CATSRMGSEAFF
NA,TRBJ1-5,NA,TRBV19,TGTGCCACCGCCCGTTTGGGGGGTAGCAATCAGCCCCAGCATTTT,CATARLGGSNQPQHF
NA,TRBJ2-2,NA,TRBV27,TGTGCCAGCAGTTTCACTATCACCGGGGAGCTGTTTTTT,CASSFTITGELFF
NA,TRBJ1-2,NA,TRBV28,TGTGCCAGCAGTTCAGGGGTTGGCTACACCTTC,CASSSGVGYTF
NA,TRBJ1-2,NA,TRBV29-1,TGCAGCGTTGCAGGGAACTATGGCTACACCTTC,CSVAGNYGYTF
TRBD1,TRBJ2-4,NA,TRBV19,TGTGCCAGTAGTATAGTCCGGGACAGATTAAACATTCAGTACTTC,CASSIVRDRLNIQYF
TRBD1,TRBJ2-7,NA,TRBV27,TGTGCCAGCAGCCCCGGGACAGATTACGAGCAGTACTTC,CASSPGTDYEQYF
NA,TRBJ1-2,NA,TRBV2,TGTGCCAGCAGTGATATGTCAGGGTGGTATGGCTACACCTTC,CASSDMSGWYGYTF
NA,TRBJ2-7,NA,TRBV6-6,TGTGCCAGCAGTTCCTCAGGGACCGAAGGATACGAGCAGTACTTC,CASSSSGTEGYEQYF
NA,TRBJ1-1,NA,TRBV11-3,TGTGCCAGCAGCCCTTGGGGGAACACTGAAGCTTTCTTT,CASSPWGNTEAFF
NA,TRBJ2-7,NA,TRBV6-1,TGTGCCAGCAGTGAGTCTTCGTCCTACGAGCAGTACTTC,CASSESSSYEQYF
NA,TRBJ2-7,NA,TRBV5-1,TGCGCCAGCAGCTTGGCCGGGCAGGACTACGAGCAGTACTTC,CASSLAGQDYEQYF
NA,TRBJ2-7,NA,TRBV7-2,TGTGCAACCAGCTTAATGTCCGAGGCCTACGAGCAGTACTTC,CATSLMSEAYEQYF
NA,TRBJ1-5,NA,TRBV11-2,TGTGCCAGCAGCTTAGGCGGACAGCCCCAGCATTTT,CASSLGGQPQHF
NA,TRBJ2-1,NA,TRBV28,TGTGCCAGCAGCGAGACTCCGGGTGAGCAGTTCTTC,CASSETPGEQFF
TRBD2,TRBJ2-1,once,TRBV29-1,TGCAGCGTTGAAATCCTAGCGGGCGACTCCTACAATGAGCAGTTCTTC,CSVEILAGDSYNEQFF
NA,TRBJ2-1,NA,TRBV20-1,TGCAGTGCTAGAGTCCACAATGAGCAGTTCTTC,CSARVHNEQFF
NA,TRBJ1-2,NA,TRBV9,TGTGCCAGCAGCGTAAGCAGGGTCGGCGGCTACACCTTC,CASSVSRVGGYTF
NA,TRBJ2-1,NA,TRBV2,TGTGCCAGCGCCATCGTTAGTCCCTATGAGCAGTTCTTC,CASAIVSPYEQFF
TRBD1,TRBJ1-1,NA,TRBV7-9,TGTGCCAGCAGCTTAGCGCCCGGGACAGGGGTCCGTTATGAAGCTTTCTTT,CASSLAPGTGVRYEAFF
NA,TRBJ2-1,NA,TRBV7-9,TGTGCCAGCAGCTTAGCAAGGGATGAGCAGTTCTTC,CASSLARDEQFF
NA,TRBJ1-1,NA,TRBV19,TGTGCCAGTAGCGTGAAGGCCAAGATGAACACTGAAGCTTTCTTT,CASSVKAKMNTEAFF
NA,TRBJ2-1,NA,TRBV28,TGTGCCAGCAGTTTATTGAAGATCACTGAGCAGTTCTTC,CASSLLKITEQFF
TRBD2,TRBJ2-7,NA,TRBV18,TGTGCCAGCTGGGCCGGGACTAGAGTCCACGAGCAGTACTTC,CASWAGTRVHEQYF
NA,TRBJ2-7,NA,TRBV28,TGTGCCACCCTTGGAGGCTACGAGCAGTACTTC,CATLGGYEQYF
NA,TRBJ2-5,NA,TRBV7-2,TGTGCCAGCAGCGTGTACCAAGAGACCCAGTACTTC,CASSVYQETQYF
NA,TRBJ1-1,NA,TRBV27,TGTGCCAGCAGTCCACTGGACGGGACGAACACTGAAGCTTTCTTT,CASSPLDGTNTEAFF
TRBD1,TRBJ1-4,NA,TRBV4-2,TGTGCCAGCAGCCTAACCGACAGGGATGGTTCACGGGAAAAACTGTTTTTT,CASSLTDRDGSREKLFF
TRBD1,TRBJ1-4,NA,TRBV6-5,TGTGCCAGCAGCCCTGGGACAGGCTATAATGAAAAACTGTTTTTT,CASSPGTGYNEKLFF
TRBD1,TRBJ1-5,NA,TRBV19,TGTGCCAGTAGTATTTGGGACAGGGGGCATCAGCCCCAGCATTTT,CASSIWDRGHQPQHF
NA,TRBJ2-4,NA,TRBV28,TGTGCCAGCAGCTCCCCGAGGGACCAAAACATTCAGTACTTC,CASSSPRDQNIQYF
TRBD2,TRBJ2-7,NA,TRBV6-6,TGTGCCAGCAACAAGAACGGGACTAGCGGGGACTACGAGCAGTACTTC,CASNKNGTSGDYEQYF